These 27 T cell receptor beta chains were all obtained from the same sample, sequenced in a study of blood T cell repertoires in COVID-19. Produced via immunoSEQ multiplex PCR; TCRdb's table is partial and in-frame only. The data hold about 270,000 clones, with about 82% observed a single time. The sample consisted of peripheral blood. These receptor sequences come from an elderly woman with COVID-19, enrolled during active disease.

CDR3 amino acids: CASSLAPTGGGSPLHF. For the CDR3, the DNA is TGCGCCAGCAGCTTGGCCCCGACAGGGGGCGGTTCACCCCTCCACTTT. The genes are TRBV5-1 and TRBJ1-6; 10 bases line up with TRBD1. The CDR3 is made up of 16 amino acids. V lost 0 bases, J lost 9 bases, and 6 bases stayed unmatched. Germline V gives CDR1 SGHRS, CDR2 YFSETQ.

This chain links TRBV5-6 with TRBJ1-5; 11 bases agree with TRBD1. V shed 2 bases and J 6 bases; nucleotides not matched to a gene: 4. The CDR3 has 15 residues. Germline loops: CDR1 SGHDT, CDR2 YYEEEE. CDR3 sequence: CASSLGTGGFQPQHF. For the CDR3, the DNA is TGTGCCAGCAGCTTAGGGACAGGGGGATTTCAGCCCCAGCATTTT.

This clone came up a few times. The chain is built from TRBV4-2 and TRBJ2-7; TRBD1 matches at 9 bases. From germline, CDR1 is LGHNA and CDR2 YNFKEQ. With 1 base clipped from V and 6 bases from J, the junction kept 1 base outside the gene matches. CDR3 length: 13 residues. CDR3 sequence (DNA): TGTGCCAGCAGCCAAGGACAGGGGGGCGAGCAGTACTTC. This sequence encodes CASSQGQGGEQYF.

CDR3 region: CASSVDQSGQGANYGYTF. The CDR3 DNA reads TGTGCCAGCAGCGTAGACCAGTCAGGGCAGGGGGCGAACTATGGCTACACCTTC. The chain employs TRBV9 and TRBJ1-2; 8 nucleotides align to TRBD1. CDR3 length: 18 amino acids. With 0 bases clipped from V and 2 bases from J, the junction kept 12 bases outside the gene matches. Germline V CDR1 and CDR2: SGDLS, YYNGEE.

V gene TRBV28 combines with J gene TRBJ1-2; TRBD1 agrees at 8 bases. The CDR3 extends over 12 amino acids. Trimming removed 7 bases from V and 8 bases from J; junction bases left unmatched: 6. Germline values: CDR1 MDHEN, CDR2 SYDVKM. The CDR3 protein is CASTQGARGYTF. In DNA, the CDR3 is TGTGCCAGCACCCAGGGGGCGCGAGGCTACACCTTC.

The count of this clone is one. The J gene is TRBJ1-1, the V gene TRBV7-8; D is unclear. The length of the CDR3 is 13 residues. Trimming shortened V by 1 base and J by 4 bases, and 7 bases separated the two germline ends. The germline CDR1 and CDR2 sequences are SGHVS and FQNEAQ. The CDR3 nucleotides are TGTGCCAGCAGCTTAGGGCCGCTCACTGAAGCTTTCTTT. Translated, it gives CASSLGPLTEAFF.

The chain has TRBV2 and TRBJ1-4; the D gene is possibly TRBD1 (6 bases). Germline CDR1 and CDR2: SNHLY and FYNNEI. This CDR3 spans 15 amino acids. V shed 7 bases and J shed 2 bases, with 14 bases lying between them. Here the CDR3 reads CASTVVGATNEKLFF. CDR3 bases: TGTGCCAGCACCGTGGTGGGGGCCACTAATGAAAAACTGTTTTTT.

The chain's CDR3 is CASSPRGTSTGNEQFF. The CDR3 DNA sequence: TGTGCCAGCTCACCACGGGGGACTAGCACGGGGAATGAGCAGTTCTTC. The rearrangement links TRBV18 to TRBJ2-1; 9 nucleotides line up with TRBD2. The V gene end was trimmed by 1 base and the J gene end by 7 bases; junction bases not matched to a gene: 8. The CDR3 consists of 16 residues. Germline CDR1 is KGHSH and CDR2 is LQKENI.

This chain connects TRBV6-4 to TRBJ1-5; perhaps TRBD1 as D (5 bases). Germline V gives CDR1 MRHNA, CDR2 SNTAGT. The CDR3 runs to 13 residues. With 3 bases removed from V and 7 bases from J, the gap between germline ends came to 10 bases. The CDR3 sequence is CASSEGVGQPQHF. Written as DNA, the CDR3 is TGTGCCAGCAGTGAAGGGGTTGGACAGCCCCAGCATTTT.

The rearrangement links TRBV9 to TRBJ2-3, with 11 bases that match TRBD2. The germline V gene encodes CDR1 SGDLS and CDR2 YYNGEE. CDR3 size: 12 residues. CDR3 sequence (DNA): TGTTCTAGCGGGGGGACCACAGATACGCAGTATTTT. It codes for CSSGGTTDTQYF.

The chain links TRBV19 to TRBJ2-5, with unresolved D. The V gene's germline CDR1 is LNHDA and CDR2 SQIVND (reference sequence). The V end was cut by 3 bases, the J end by 5 bases, with 13 bases between. The CDR3 is made up of 14 amino acids. This CDR3 is CASSISVPGETQYF. The CDR3 DNA is TGTGCCAGTAGTATCAGCGTCCCCGGGGAGACCCAGTACTTC.

The rearrangement uses TRBV30 and TRBJ2-4; maybe TRBD1 (5 bases). With 0 bases removed from V and 3 bases from J, the gap between germline ends came to 9 bases. CDR3 length equals 14 residues. The V gene's germline CDR1 is GTSNPN and CDR2 SVGIG (reference sequence). Here the CDR3 reads CAWSVGLSKNIQYF. The CDR3 DNA follows: TGTGCCTGGAGTGTGGGGCTTAGCAAAAACATTCAGTACTTC.

The CDR3 reads CASTKGVAYEQYV. The CDR3 nucleotides are TGTGCCAGCACAAAAGGGGTCGCCTACGAGCAGTACGTC. The chain links TRBV6-5 to TRBJ2-7; tentatively, D is TRBD1 (5 bases). V lost 7 bases and J lost 2, with 12 bases in between. This CDR3 spans 13 amino acids. Per the germline V gene, CDR1 is MNHEY and CDR2 is SVGAGI.

The gene calls are TRBV28 and TRBJ1-3, with D perhaps TRBD1 (6 bases). The germline gives CDR1 MDHEN, CDR2 SYDVKM. This CDR3 contains 15 residues. The V and J ends lost 5 bases and 0 bases respectively, with 11 bases between them. CDR3 bases: TGTGCCAGCAGTACGACAGGTTTCTCTGGAAACACCATATATTTT. This encodes CASSTTGFSGNTIYF. Drawing the rest from reference TRBV28 and TRBJ1-3, the complete variable domain is DVKVTQSSRYLVKRTGEKVFLECVQDMDHENMFWYRQDPGLGLRLIYFSYDVKMKEKGDIPEGYSVSREKKERFSLILESASTNQTSMYLCASSTTGFSGNTIYFGEGSWLTVV.

This chain links TRBV7-9 with TRBJ1-1; possible D gene TRBD1, 5 bases. The CDR3 has 15 amino acids. V was cut by 3 bases and J by 4 bases, with 15 bases left in between. CDR1 and CDR2 (germline): SEHNR, FQNEAQ (reference sequence). CDR3 amino acids: CASSLYSGGGTEAFF. DNA for the CDR3: TGTGCCAGCAGCTTGTATTCGGGGGGAGGCACTGAAGCTTTCTTT.

The chain couples TRBV5-1 to TRBJ2-1, with D perhaps TRBD1 (5 bases). V was cut by 0 bases and J by 7 bases, with 11 bases left in between. Germline V CDR1 and CDR2: SGHRS, YFSETQ. The CDR3 has 14 amino acids. CDR3 in DNA: TGCGCCAGCAGCTTGGGCAGGGTTTGGAATGAGCAGTTCTTC. Protein: CASSLGRVWNEQFF.

The chain is built from TRBV10-1 and TRBJ1-5, with D possibly TRBD1 on 5 matching bases. Deletions cut 3 bases from V and 3 bases from J, with 33 bases between. Germline V gives CDR1 WNHNN, CDR2 SYGVQD (reference sequence). The CDR3 totals 22 residues. In DNA, the CDR3 is TGCGCCAGCAGTGACCAACGGGCGGGGGGAAGGGGATTAATAAGAGTCAATCAGCCCCAGCATTTT. Its translation: CASSDQRAGGRGLIRVNQPQHF.

The chain links TRBV7-2 to TRBJ2-1, with 8 bases identical to TRBD2. The CDR3 consists of 18 residues. Germline V gene data show CDR1 as SGHTA and CDR2 as FQGNSA. The V gene end was trimmed by 2 bases and the J gene end by 7 bases; junction bases not matched to a gene: 16. CDR3 amino acids: CASSLRPGGLGLWNEQFF. The CDR3 region has the DNA TGTGCCAGCAGCTTACGTCCGGGGGGGCTAGGTTTGTGGAATGAGCAGTTCTTC.

V and J are TRBV12-3 or TRBV12-4 and TRBJ2-7, with a weak D call TRBD2 (6 bases). The germline V and J ends were trimmed by 3 bases and 6 bases, with 9 bases remaining between them. CDR3 length equals 12 residues. CDR3 coding DNA: TGTGCCAGCAGTTTTCAGGGAGGCGAGCAGTACTTC. Translated, it gives CASSFQGGEQYF.

V gene TRBV10-3 combines with J gene TRBJ2-3; 12 nucleotides match TRBD2. The trim removed 4 bases at V and 5 bases at J, leaving 4 bases unmatched. The germline V gene has CDR1 ENHRY and CDR2 SYGVKD. The CDR3 runs 15 residues. CDR3 sequence reads: CAISATSGSGDTQYF. In DNA, the CDR3 is TGTGCCATCAGTGCGACTAGCGGGAGTGGAGATACGCAGTATTTT.

The chain combines TRBV29-1 with TRBJ1-4, with 8 nucleotides matching TRBD1. Germline CDR1 reads SQVTM; CDR2 reads ANQGSEA. J lost 3 bases, V lost 5 bases, and 2 bases had no gene match. The CDR3 length is 13 residues. CDR3 loop: CSVQGAANEKLFF. In DNA, the CDR3 is TGCAGCGTTCAGGGGGCGGCTAATGAAAAACTGTTTTTT.

The chain employs TRBV7-7 and TRBJ2-1, with a weak D call TRBD1 (5 bases). This CDR3 spans 15 amino acids. V was clipped by 6 bases and J by 2 bases, with 14 bases between them. The germline CDR1 and CDR2 sequences are SSHAT and FNYEAQ (reference sequence). CDR3: CASSPSTDTYNEQFF. CDR3 sequence (DNA): TGTGCCAGCAGTCCCTCGACAGACACCTACAATGAGCAGTTCTTC.

This chain links TRBV6-5 with TRBJ2-7; 7 bases are shared with TRBD1. The germline gives CDR1 MNHEY, CDR2 SVGAGI. Germline trimming cut 5 bases from V and 0 bases from J; bases unmatched to any gene: 4. CDR3 length equals 14 residues. The CDR3 DNA is TGTGCCAGCAGTCGACAGGGAAACTCCTACGAGCAGTACTTC. Translated, it gives CASSRQGNSYEQYF.

V and J are TRBV28 and TRBJ1-2; 7 bases are shared with TRBD1. CDR1 and CDR2 from the germline V gene are MDHEN and SYDVKM. V trimming: 5 bases; J trimming: 1 base; junction bases outside the gene matches: 10. The CDR3 contains 16 residues. As DNA, the CDR3 is TGTGCCAGCAGTCGTACCGGGACAGCGTTTAACTATGGCTACACCTTC. As protein: CASSRTGTAFNYGYTF.

The count of this clone is one. The rearrangement links TRBV6-1 to TRBJ1-2; 9 bases fit TRBD1. This CDR3 contains 15 residues. Germline values: CDR1 MNHNS, CDR2 SASEGT. Trimming at V came to 0 bases and at J to 4 bases, leaving 3 bases not matched to a gene. The CDR3 region is CASSEAGTGTYGYTF. The CDR3 DNA reads as TGTGCCAGCAGTGAAGCGGGGACAGGGACCTATGGCTACACCTTC.

This chain connects TRBV28 to TRBJ1-2, with D unresolved. Looked up from germline, CDR1 is MDHEN and CDR2 is SYDVKM. The CDR3 runs to 11 residues. Trimming took off 10 bases at V and 2 bases at J, with 8 bases between the two ends. CDR3 nucleotides: TGTGCCATAGTCGGGAACTATGGCTACACCTTC. As protein: CAIVGNYGYTF.

The chain joins TRBV7-3 to TRBJ2-2, with 8 bases that match TRBD1. V shed 4 bases, J shed 4 bases, and the junction held 2 bases outside the gene matches. Germline V gene data show CDR1 as SGHTA and CDR2 as FQGTGA. The CDR3 totals 14 residues. Written as DNA, the CDR3 is TGTGCCAGCAGCTCGCAGGGGGCCACCGGGGAGCTGTTTTTT. Its protein is CASSSQGATGELFF.